This T cell receptor beta chain is from a study of neurological immune-mediated disorders. Study outcomes and limitations: None of the CDR3 amino acid sequences found in expanded clones was shared across subjects. This suggests that the TCR-beta repertoires were private in all groups.

Trimming pared 3 bases from V and 6 bases from J, leaving 12 bases between. Germline V CDR1 and CDR2: MDHEN, SYDVKM. CDR3 length: 14 amino acids. In its sample, this clonotype was seen many times. Its antigen is unknown. The sample's time point: longitudinal time-point 1 (baseline). 5'RACE with 10-nucleotide random UMIs produced the cDNA. TCRdb re-analysed the 5' RACE reads in MiXCR, keeping a single row per CDR3 protein. This sample carries roughly 75,000 distinct CDR3 sequences, roughly 15% of them seen once, and the ten largest clones take approximately 4.2%. The source is a female donor with HTLV-1-associated myelopathy (HAM/TSP). The chain employs TRBV28 and TRBJ1-5; D might be TRBD1 (6 bases). Material for sequencing was PBMCs. CDR3 nucleotide sequence: TGTGCCAGCAGTTTTTTGCAGGGGCTTCAGCCCCAGCATTTT. Protein: CASSFLQGLQPQHF.